This T cell receptor (beta chain) emerged from a study of blood T cell repertoires in COVID-19 (dated by TCRdb to about 2020). Regarding the research as a whole: Collaborator samples came from the United States, Italy and Spain and covered acute and convalescent phases of COVID-19. The material from the prospective study consisted of cDNA or gDNA derived from T cells, B-cell-depleted T cells, or PBMCs. Subjects who had been exposed to COVID-19, were actively infected with it, or had recovered from it provided the deeply sampled blood TCRbeta repertoires that made up the dataset. The repertoires were made available in a free public database intended to serve as a resource for research on the immune response to SARS-CoV-2. The samples were drawn from two sources: the first 160 participants of the ongoing ImmuneRACE study, and some 1,300 subjects contributed by 6 global collaborators. Nearly every sample came with metadata listing a de-identified subject ID, COVID-19 status, age in years and sex. HLA class I and class II types, where available, came from metadata supplied by the sample provider rather than from assay-based typing.

One collaborating source in Seattle enrolled patients during active infection and followed them longitudinally through the course of disease. Each collaborating institution followed its own protocols to collect whole blood in K2EDTA tubes. For TCRbeta analysis, collaborators shipped samples in one of three forms: frozen whole blood, isolated PBMCs, or DNA extracted from either of those sample types. The full study reports these points: The amount of clinical and demographic metadata varied by source and participant and was provided uncurated.

CDR1 and CDR2 were assigned from the germline V gene (reference sequence) as LNHNV and YYDKDF. The CDR3, from cysteine to phenylalanine, totals 13 residues. Only CDR3 DNA is held: 39 bases, read in frame from base 1. V is cut by 4 bases and J by 8 bases, and the space between the germline ends is 14 bases. As for this clone: What antigen it recognizes has not been identified. No quality values exist for individual bases; no much larger clone is one base distant.

The immunoSEQ Assay, a bias-controlled multiplex PCR, was used to amplify TCRbeta CDR3 regions from genomic DNA. Per the authors' processing: Nucleated cell counts per sample were estimated from amplification of reference gene primers within the assay. Sequence reads were collapsed and filtered to measure the absolute abundance of every unique TCRbeta CDR3 rearrangement. For each sample, productive Simpson clonality was calculated as the square root of Simpson's diversity index over productive rearrangements. The table comes from immuneACCESS by way of TCRdb, which keeps in-frame sequences with V and J called. Part of the clones is missing from these tables; in studies checked, under half for an unresolved V gene and the rest for unknown reasons. V and J calls plus clone size are reproduced from that table; the DNA served to infer D and trimming. The sample table contains tens of thousands of clones; only one count was recorded for around four fifths of them. Together, the top ten hold around 9.6% of the sample.

The rearrangement joined TRBV15 to TRBJ1-2, with the D gene too uncertain to name. The receptor comes from a man under 40 with COVID-19, enrolled during active disease. Sequencing used peripheral blood. The DNA sequence follows: TGTGCCACCAGCACCGGCAACTCCGGGGGCTACACCTTC. Its product reads: CATSTGNSGGYTF.